The next 3 T cell receptor beta chains were all read from a single sample in a study of blood T cell repertoires in COVID-19. Sequenced by immunoSEQ multiplex PCR; TCRdb stores in-frame clones only, minus some. The table lists 50,000 to 55,000 clones, more than 75% of them singletons. The sequenced sample consisted of peripheral blood. The receptors shown here come from a man aged 50-60 years with acute or convalescent COVID-19.

CDR3 sequence (DNA): TGTGCCAGCAGTAGACAGGACACCGGGGAGCTGTTTTTT. Its translation is CASSRQDTGELFF. This chain connects TRBV2 to TRBJ2-2; possibly TRBD1 for D (6 bases). Looked up from germline, CDR1 is SNHLY and CDR2 is FYNNEI. Trimming took off 5 bases at V and 3 bases at J, with 7 bases between the two ends. This CDR3 region has 13 residues.

V is TRBV6-6 and J is TRBJ1-5, with D perhaps matching TRBD1 (5 bases). Between the trimmed V and J ends, which lost 2 bases and 1 base, there was a span of 6 bases. Germline V gives CDR1 MNHNY, CDR2 SVGAGI (reference sequence). This CDR3 comprises 14 residues. CDR3 bases: TGTGCCAGCAGTTACGGGGGGAGCAATCAGCCCCAGCATTTT. This encodes CASSYGGSNQPQHF.

Only a few counts were recorded for this clone. A read error may account for a junction end that differs from germline. This chain joins TRBV7-7 and TRBJ2-7; 10 nucleotides align to TRBD1. The CDR3 has 16 residues. Germline V gene sequence: CDR1 SSHAT, CDR2 FNYEAQ (reference sequence). CDR3 in amino acids: CASSLGDRQGADEQYF. As DNA, the CDR3 is TGTGCTAGCAGCTTAGGGGATCGACAGGGGGCCGACGAGCAGTACTTC.